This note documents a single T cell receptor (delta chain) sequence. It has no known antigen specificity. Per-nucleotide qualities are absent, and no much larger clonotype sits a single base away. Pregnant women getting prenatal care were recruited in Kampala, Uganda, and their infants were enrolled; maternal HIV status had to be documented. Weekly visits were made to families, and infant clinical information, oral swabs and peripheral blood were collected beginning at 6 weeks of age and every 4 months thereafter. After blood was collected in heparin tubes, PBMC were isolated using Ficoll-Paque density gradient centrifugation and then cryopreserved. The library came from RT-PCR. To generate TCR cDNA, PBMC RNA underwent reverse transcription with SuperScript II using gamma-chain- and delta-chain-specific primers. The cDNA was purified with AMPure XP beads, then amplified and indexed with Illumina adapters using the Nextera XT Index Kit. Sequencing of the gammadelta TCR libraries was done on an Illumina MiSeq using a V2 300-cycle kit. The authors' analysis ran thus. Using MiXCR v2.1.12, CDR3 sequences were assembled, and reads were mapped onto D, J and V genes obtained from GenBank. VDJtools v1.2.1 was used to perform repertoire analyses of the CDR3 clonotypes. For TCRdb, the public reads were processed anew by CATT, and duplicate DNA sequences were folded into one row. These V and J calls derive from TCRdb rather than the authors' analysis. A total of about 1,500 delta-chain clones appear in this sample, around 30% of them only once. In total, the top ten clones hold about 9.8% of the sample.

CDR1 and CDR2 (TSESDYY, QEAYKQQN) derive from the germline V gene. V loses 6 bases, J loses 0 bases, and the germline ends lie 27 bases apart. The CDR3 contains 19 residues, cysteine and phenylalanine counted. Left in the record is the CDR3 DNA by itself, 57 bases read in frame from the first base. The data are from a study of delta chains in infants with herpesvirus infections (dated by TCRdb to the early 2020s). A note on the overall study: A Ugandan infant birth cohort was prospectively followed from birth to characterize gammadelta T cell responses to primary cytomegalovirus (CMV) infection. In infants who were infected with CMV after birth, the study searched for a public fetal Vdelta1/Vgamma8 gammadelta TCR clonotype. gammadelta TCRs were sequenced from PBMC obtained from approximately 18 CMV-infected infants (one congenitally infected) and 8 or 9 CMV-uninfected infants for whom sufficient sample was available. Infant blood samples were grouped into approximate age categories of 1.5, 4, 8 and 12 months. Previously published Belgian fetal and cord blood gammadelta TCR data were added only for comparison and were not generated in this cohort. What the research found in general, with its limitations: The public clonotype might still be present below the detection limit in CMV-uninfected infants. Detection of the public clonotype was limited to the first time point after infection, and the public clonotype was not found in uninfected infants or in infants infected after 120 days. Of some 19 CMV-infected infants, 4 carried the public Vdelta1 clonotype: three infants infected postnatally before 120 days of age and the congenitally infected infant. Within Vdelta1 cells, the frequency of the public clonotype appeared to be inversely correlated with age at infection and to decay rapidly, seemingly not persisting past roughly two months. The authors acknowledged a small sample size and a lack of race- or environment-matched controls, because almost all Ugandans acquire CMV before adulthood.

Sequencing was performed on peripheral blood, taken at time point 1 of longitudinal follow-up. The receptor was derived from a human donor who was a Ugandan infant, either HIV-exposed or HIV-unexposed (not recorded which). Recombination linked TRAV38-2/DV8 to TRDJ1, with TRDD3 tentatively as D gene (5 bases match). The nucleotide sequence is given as TGTGCTTATACTTGGTACGGGGGCGGCGGCGGGACAGACACCGATAAACTCATCTTT. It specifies CAYTWYGGGGGTDTDKLIF.